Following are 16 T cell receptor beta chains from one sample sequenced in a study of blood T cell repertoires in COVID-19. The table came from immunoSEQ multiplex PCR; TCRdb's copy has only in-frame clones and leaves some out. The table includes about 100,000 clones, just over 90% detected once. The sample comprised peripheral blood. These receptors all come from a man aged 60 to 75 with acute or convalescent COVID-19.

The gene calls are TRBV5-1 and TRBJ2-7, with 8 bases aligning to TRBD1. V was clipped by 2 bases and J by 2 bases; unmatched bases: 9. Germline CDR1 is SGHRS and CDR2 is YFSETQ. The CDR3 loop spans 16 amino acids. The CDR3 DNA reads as TGCGCCAGCAGCTTAGGACCGGGACAGGATACCTACGAGCAGTACTTC. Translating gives CASSLGPGQDTYEQYF. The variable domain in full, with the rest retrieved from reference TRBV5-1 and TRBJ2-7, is KAGVTQTPRYLIKTRGQQVTLSCSPISGHRSVSWYQQTPGQGLQFLFEYFSETQRNKGNFPGRFSGRQFSNSRSEMNVSTLELGDSALYLCASSLGPGQDTYEQYFGPGTRLTVT.

The CDR3 spells CASKPTGEAKPEAFF. The CDR3 region has the DNA TGTGCCAGTAAACCAACAGGGGAAGCGAAACCTGAAGCTTTCTTT. The chain links TRBV19 to TRBJ1-1; 7 nucleotides agree with TRBD1. The ends lost 7 bases at V and 6 bases at J; junction bases unmatched: 14. Germline assignment: CDR1 LNHDA and CDR2 SQIVND (reference sequence). The CDR3 contains 15 residues.

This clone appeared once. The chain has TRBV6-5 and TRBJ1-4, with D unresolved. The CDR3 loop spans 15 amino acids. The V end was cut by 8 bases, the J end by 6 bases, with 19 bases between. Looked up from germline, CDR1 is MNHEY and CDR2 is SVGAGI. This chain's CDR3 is CASSRTGSQDEKLFF. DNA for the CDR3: TGTGCCAGCTCTCGAACGGGGTCTCAGGATGAAAAACTGTTTTTT.

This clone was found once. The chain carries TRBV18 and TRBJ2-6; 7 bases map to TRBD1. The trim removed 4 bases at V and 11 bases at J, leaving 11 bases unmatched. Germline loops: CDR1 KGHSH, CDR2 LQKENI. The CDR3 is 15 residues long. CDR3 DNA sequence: TGTGCCAGCTCACGGGACAGTGCCCCTTTAGACGTCCTGACTTTC. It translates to CASSRDSAPLDVLTF.

This CDR3 is CSVERQVTPGELFF. In nucleotides, the CDR3 is TGCAGCGTTGAGCGACAGGTTACCCCCGGGGAGCTGTTTTTT. The V call is TRBV29-1, the J call TRBJ2-2; D might be TRBD1 (6 bases). The CDR3 has 14 residues. The germline V gene has CDR1 SQVTM and CDR2 ANQGSEA. Trimming stripped 3 bases from V and 6 bases from J, with 14 bases between.

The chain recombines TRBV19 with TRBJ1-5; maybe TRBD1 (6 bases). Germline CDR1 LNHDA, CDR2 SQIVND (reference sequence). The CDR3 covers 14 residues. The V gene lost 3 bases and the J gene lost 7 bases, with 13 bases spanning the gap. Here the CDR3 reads CASSMSGVGQPQHF. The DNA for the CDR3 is TGTGCCAGTAGTATGTCAGGGGTTGGACAGCCCCAGCATTTT.

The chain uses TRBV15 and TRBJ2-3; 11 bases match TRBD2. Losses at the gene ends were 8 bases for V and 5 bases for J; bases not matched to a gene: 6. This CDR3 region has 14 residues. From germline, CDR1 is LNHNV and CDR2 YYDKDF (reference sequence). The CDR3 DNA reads TGTGCCACCCGGCTAGCGGGAGGTTTAGATACGCAGTATTTT. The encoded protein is CATRLAGGLDTQYF.

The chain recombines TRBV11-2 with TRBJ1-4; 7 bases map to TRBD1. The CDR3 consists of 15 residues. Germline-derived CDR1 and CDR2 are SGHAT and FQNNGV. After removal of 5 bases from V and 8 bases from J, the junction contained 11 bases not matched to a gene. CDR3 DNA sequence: TGTGCCAGCAGCAAAAACAGGGGAGCTTACGAAAAACTGTTTTTT. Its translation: CASSKNRGAYEKLFF.

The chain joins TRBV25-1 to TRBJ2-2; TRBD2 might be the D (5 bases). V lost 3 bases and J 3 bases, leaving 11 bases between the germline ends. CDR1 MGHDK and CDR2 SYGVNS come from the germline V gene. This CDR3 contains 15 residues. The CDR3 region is CASSDGVWDTGELFF. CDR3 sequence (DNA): TGTGCCAGCAGTGACGGGGTCTGGGACACCGGGGAGCTGTTTTTT.

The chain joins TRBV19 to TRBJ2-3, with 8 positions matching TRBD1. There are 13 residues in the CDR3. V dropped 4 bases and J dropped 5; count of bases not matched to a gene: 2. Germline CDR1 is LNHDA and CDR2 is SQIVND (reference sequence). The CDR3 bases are TGTGCCAGTAGTACAGACAGGGGAGATACGCAGTATTTT. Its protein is CASSTDRGDTQYF.

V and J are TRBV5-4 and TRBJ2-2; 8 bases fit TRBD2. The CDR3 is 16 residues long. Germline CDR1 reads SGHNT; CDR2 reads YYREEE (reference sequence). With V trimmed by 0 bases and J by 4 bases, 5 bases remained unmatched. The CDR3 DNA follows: TGTGCCAGCAGCTTGGGAGGACTAGCCGGCACCGGGGAGCTGTTTTTT. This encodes CASSLGGLAGTGELFF.

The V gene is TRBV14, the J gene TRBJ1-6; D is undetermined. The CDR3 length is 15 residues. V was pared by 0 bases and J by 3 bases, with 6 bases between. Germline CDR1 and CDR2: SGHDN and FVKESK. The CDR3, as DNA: TGTGCCAGCAGCCAAGACAAAAACTATAATTCACCCCTCCACTTT. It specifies CASSQDKNYNSPLHF.

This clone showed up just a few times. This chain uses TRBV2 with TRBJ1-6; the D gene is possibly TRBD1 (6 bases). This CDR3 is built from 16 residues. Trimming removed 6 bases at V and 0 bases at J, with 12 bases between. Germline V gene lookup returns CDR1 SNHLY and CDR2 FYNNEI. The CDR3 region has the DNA TGTGCCAGCAGGGGGGCCGTGAGCTCCTATAATTCACCCCTCCACTTT. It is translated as CASRGAVSSYNSPLHF.

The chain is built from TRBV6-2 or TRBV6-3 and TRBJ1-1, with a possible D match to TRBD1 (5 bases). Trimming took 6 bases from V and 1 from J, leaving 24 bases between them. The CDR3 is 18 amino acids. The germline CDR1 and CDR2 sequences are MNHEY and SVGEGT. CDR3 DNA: TGTGCCAGCAGACCTTTCAAATCCTTCGACAGAGAGAACACTGAAGCTTTCTTT. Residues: CASRPFKSFDRENTEAFF.

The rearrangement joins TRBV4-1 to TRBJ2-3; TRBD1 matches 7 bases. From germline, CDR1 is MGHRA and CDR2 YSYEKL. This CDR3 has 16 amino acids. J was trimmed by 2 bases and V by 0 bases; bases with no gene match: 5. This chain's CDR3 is CASSQEVGQYTDTQYF. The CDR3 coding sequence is TGCGCCAGCAGCCAAGAGGTGGGACAGTACACAGATACGCAGTATTTT.

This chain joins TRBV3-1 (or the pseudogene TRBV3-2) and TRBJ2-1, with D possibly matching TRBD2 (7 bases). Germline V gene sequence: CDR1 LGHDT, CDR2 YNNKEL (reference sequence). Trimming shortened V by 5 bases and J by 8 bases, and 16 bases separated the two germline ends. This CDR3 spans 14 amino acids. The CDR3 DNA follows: TGTGCCAGCAGCAGACGGGGGGCGGGCGATGAGCAGTTCTTC. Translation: CASSRRGAGDEQFF.